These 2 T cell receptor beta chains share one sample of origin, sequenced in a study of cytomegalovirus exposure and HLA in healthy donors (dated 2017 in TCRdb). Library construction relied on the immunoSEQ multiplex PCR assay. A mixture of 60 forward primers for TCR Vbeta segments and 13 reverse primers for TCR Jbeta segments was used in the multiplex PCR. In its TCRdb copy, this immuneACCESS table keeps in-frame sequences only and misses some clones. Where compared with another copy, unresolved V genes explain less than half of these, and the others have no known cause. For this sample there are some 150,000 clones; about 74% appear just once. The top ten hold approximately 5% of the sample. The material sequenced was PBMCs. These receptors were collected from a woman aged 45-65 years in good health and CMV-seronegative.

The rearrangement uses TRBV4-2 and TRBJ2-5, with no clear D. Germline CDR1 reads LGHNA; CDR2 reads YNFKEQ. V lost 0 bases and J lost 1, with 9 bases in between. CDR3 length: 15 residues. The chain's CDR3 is CASSQDLQFQETQYF. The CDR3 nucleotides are TGTGCCAGCAGCCAAGATCTCCAGTTCCAAGAGACCCAGTACTTC.

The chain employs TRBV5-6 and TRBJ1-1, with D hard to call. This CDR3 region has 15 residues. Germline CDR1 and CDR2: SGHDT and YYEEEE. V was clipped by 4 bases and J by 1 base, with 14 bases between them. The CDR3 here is CASSKTRQANTEAFF. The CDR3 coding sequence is TGTGCCAGCAGCAAGACCCGCCAGGCGAACACTGAAGCTTTCTTT. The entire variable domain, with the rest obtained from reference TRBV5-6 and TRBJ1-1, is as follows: DAGVTQSPTHLIKTRGQQVTLRCSPKSGHDTVSWYQQALGQGPQFIFQYYEEEERQRGNFPDRFSGHQFPNYSSELNVNALLLGDSALYLCASSKTRQANTEAFFGQGTRLTVV.